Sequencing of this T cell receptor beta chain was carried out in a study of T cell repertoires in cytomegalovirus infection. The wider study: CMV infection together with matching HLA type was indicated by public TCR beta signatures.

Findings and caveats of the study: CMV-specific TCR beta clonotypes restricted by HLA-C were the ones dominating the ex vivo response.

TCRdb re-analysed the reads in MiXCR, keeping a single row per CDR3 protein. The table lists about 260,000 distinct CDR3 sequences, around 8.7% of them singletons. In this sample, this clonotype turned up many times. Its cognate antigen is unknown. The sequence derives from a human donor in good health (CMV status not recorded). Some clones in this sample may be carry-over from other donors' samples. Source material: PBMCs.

DNA of the CDR3: TGCGCCAGCAGCTTGCCTACCTACAATGAGCAGTTCTTC. Residues: CASSLPTYNEQFF. The gene calls are TRBV5-1 and TRBJ2-1; D ambiguous. Germline V CDR1 and CDR2: SGHRS, YFSETQ. The CDR3 runs to 13 residues. Trimming removed 1 base from V and 2 bases from J, with 4 bases in between. Using reference TRBV5-1 and TRBJ2-1 for the parts outside the CDR3, the full variable domain is KAGVTQTPRYLIKTRGQQVTLSCSPISGHRSVSWYQQTPGQGLQFLFEYFSETQRNKGNFPGRFSGRQFSNSRSEMNVSTLELGDSALYLCASSLPTYNEQFFGPGTRLTVL.